The 4 T cell receptor beta chains below were found in one sample sequenced in a study of cytomegalovirus exposure and HLA in healthy donors. 13 Jbeta primers and 60 Vbeta primers were used for the PCR. The protocol was immunoSEQ multiplex PCR, while the TCRdb copy is restricted to in-frame clones and leaves out a portion. The sample lists 150,000 to 200,000 clones; approximately 84% were seen once. Sequenced material: PBMCs. The source is a man between 50 and 59 years old in good health and CMV-seropositive.

This clone was seen a handful of times. CDR3 region: CASSEAQGSGAFF. Here the CDR3 DNA reads TGTGCCAGCAGTGAAGCGCAGGGGAGTGGAGCTTTCTTT. This chain joins TRBV25-1 and TRBJ1-1; TRBD1 is a possible D gene (6 bases). The V end was cut by 2 bases, the J end by 10 bases, with 14 bases between. Germline V gene data show CDR1 as MGHDK and CDR2 as SYGVNS. This CDR3 spans 13 amino acids.

This clone appeared a few times. The J gene is TRBJ2-3, the V gene TRBV6-1; 11 bases are a match to TRBD2. CDR3 length: 16 amino acids. The ends lost 2 bases at V and 10 bases at J; junction bases unmatched: 11. Germline assignment: CDR1 MNHNS and CDR2 SASEGT. In DNA, the CDR3 is TGTGCCAGCAGTGAAATGAGTAGCGGGGGGGCCGGTGCGCAGTATTTT. Its protein product is CASSEMSSGGAGAQYF.

V is TRBV11-3 and J is TRBJ2-4, with 9 bases identical to TRBD1. V gave up 4 bases and J gave up 8 bases; unmatched junction bases: 12. Germline values: CDR1 SGHNT, CDR2 YENEEA. The CDR3 covers 16 residues. CDR3 loop: CASSSSFGTGNDIQYF. The CDR3 DNA sequence: TGTGCCAGCAGCTCGAGCTTCGGGACAGGGAATGACATTCAGTACTTC.

The chain uses TRBV15 and TRBJ1-6, with D hard to call. The germline CDR1 and CDR2 sequences are LNHNV and YYDKDF (reference sequence). This CDR3 is 17 amino acids long. With 5 bases removed from V and 4 bases from J, the gap between germline ends came to 18 bases. CDR3 DNA: TGTGCCACCAGCTCGACGGCGGGGAGTGGTTATAATTCACCCCTCCACTTT. It yields the protein CATSSTAGSGYNSPLHF.